A single sample is the source of the 25 T cell receptor beta chains below, sequenced in a study of radiation and T cells in renal cell carcinoma. The method was immunoSEQ multiplex PCR; TCRdb's version includes in-frame clones alone and lacks a portion of them. Of 130,000 or so clones listed, about 88% were seen once; the top ten hold more than 10%. The sample's time point: baseline pretreatment blood. Stated treatment: 15 Gy SBRT to primary tumor, nephrectomy 4 weeks later. The material sequenced was blood, taken from a patient whose treatment included radiotherapy and nephrectomy. These receptors all come from a woman in her fifties or sixties with renal cell carcinoma.

This clone occurred once. The genes are TRBV19 and TRBJ1-5; TRBD1 agrees at 7 bases. The J segment lost 2 bases and the V segment lost 6 bases, leaving 1 base of the junction unmatched. Germline V CDR1 and CDR2: LNHDA, SQIVND (reference sequence). The CDR3 runs 13 residues. CDR3 region: CASRDRGNQPQHF. CDR3 sequence (DNA): TGTGCCAGTAGAGACAGGGGCAATCAGCCCCAGCATTTT. Supplemented by reference TRBV19 and TRBJ1-5, the full variable domain reads DGGITQSPKYLFRKEGQNVTLSCEQNLNHDAMYWYRQDPGQGLRLIYYSQIVNDFQKGDIAEGYSVSREKKESFPLTVTSAQKNPTAFYLCASRDRGNQPQHFGDGTRLSIL.

The chain couples TRBV27 to TRBJ2-7; D gene uncertain. Per germline, CDR1 MNHEY and CDR2 SMNVEV (reference sequence). Trimming removed 5 bases at V and 2 bases at J, with 10 bases between. This CDR3 contains 13 residues. DNA for the CDR3: TGTGCCAGCAGTCCCCGTGGGGCCTACGAGCAGTACTTC. Translating gives CASSPRGAYEQYF.

The chain links TRBV4-1 to TRBJ1-3; D ambiguous. V was clipped by 5 bases and J by 0 bases, with 11 bases between them. Germline V gives CDR1 MGHRA, CDR2 YSYEKL. CDR3 size: 15 residues. The DNA of the CDR3 is TGCGCCAGCAGCGGGTGGAACAGCTCTGGAAACACCATATATTTT. This gives the protein CASSGWNSSGNTIYF.

This rearrangement joins TRBV7-2 to TRBJ2-3; 12 bases line up with TRBD2. In germline, CDR1 is SGHTA, CDR2 FQGNSA. CDR3 length equals 16 residues. Germline trimming cut 5 bases from V and 1 base from J; bases unmatched to any gene: 4. CDR3 nucleotides: TGTGCCAGCAGCCCGCGACTAGCGGGAGGCACAGATACGCAGTATTTT. Translated: CASSPRLAGGTDTQYF. The full variable domain, completed using reference TRBV7-2 and TRBJ2-3, is GAGVSQSPSNKVTEKGKDVELRCDPISGHTALYWYRQSLGQGLEFLIYFQGNSAPDKSGLPSDRFSAERTGGSVSTLTIQRTQQEDSAVYLCASSPRLAGGTDTQYFGPGTRLTVL.

The rearrangement links TRBV5-6 to TRBJ1-5; D is uncertain. V was clipped by 4 bases and J by 0 bases, with 5 bases between them. Germline V lookup: CDR1 SGHDT, CDR2 YYEEEE. This CDR3 spans 13 amino acids. The CDR3 sequence: CASSVSSNQPQHF. In nucleotides, the CDR3 is TGTGCCAGCAGCGTCAGTAGCAATCAGCCCCAGCATTTT.

This clone was observed a few times. This sequence joins TRBV19 and TRBJ1-5, with D tentatively TRBD1 (5 bases). Trimming removed 4 bases from V and 1 base from J, with 5 bases in between. Germline V gives CDR1 LNHDA, CDR2 SQIVND (reference sequence). This CDR3 has 13 amino acids. The CDR3 DNA is TGTGCCAGTAGTAGGGGGAGCAATCAGCCCCAGCATTTT. The encoded protein is CASSRGSNQPQHF. Full variable domain (outside the CDR3, taken from reference TRBV19 and TRBJ1-5): DGGITQSPKYLFRKEGQNVTLSCEQNLNHDAMYWYRQDPGQGLRLIYYSQIVNDFQKGDIAEGYSVSREKKESFPLTVTSAQKNPTAFYLCASSRGSNQPQHFGDGTRLSIL.

The V call is TRBV5-4, the J call TRBJ2-5, with TRBD2 identical over 12 bases. J gave up 4 bases and V 4 bases, and 5 bases lay outside the gene matches. The germline gives CDR1 SGHNT, CDR2 YYREEE (reference sequence). The CDR3 consists of 15 residues. The CDR3: CASSLRTSGVETQYF. The CDR3 coding sequence is TGTGCCAGCAGCCTGAGGACTAGCGGGGTAGAGACCCAGTACTTC.

This chain uses TRBV9 with TRBJ2-7, with 7 bases that match TRBD2. This CDR3 spans 16 amino acids. V lost 0 bases, J lost 7 bases, and 13 bases stayed unmatched. The germline CDR1 and CDR2 sequences are SGDLS and YYNGEE. CDR3 nucleotide sequence: TGTGCCAGCAGCGTAGGCGGGGGTCCCGCTCTAGGGGAGCAGTACTTC. This sequence encodes CASSVGGGPALGEQYF.

The chain links TRBV19 to TRBJ1-3; tentative D call: TRBD1 (6 bases). This CDR3 has 14 amino acids. Trimming removed 4 bases from V and 2 bases from J, with 9 bases in between. Germline CDR1 is LNHDA and CDR2 is SQIVND (reference sequence). The CDR3 reads CASSRGGAGNTIYF. The CDR3 DNA is TGTGCCAGTAGTAGGGGGGGCGCTGGAAACACCATATATTTT.

The chain links TRBV6-1 to TRBJ1-2; TRBD1 agrees at 7 bases. This CDR3 contains 14 residues. Per germline, CDR1 MNHNS and CDR2 SASEGT. V shed 6 bases, J shed 10 bases, and the junction held 14 bases outside the gene matches. In DNA, the CDR3 is TGTGCCAGCAGAGTCACCGGGACAGCTTTTGACTACACCTTC. Protein: CASRVTGTAFDYTF.

J is TRBJ1-3 and V is TRBV20-1, with D unresolved. Between the trimmed V and J ends, which lost 1 base and 4 bases, there was a span of 2 bases. The CDR3 spans 11 residues. Germline assignment: CDR1 DFQATT and CDR2 SNEGSKA (reference sequence). The CDR3 DNA is TGCAGTGCTAGAGTCGGAAACACCATATATTTT. Its protein product is CSARVGNTIYF.

The chain joins TRBV10-2 to TRBJ2-2; TRBD2 matches at 8 bases. In germline, CDR1 is WSHSY, CDR2 SAAADI. The trim removed 4 bases at V and 4 bases at J, leaving 5 bases unmatched. CDR3 length: 15 residues. CDR3 coding DNA: TGCGCCAGCAGTGCCGGGGGGGCCGGCACCGGGGAGCTGTTTTTT. Its protein product is CASSAGGAGTGELFF.

V usage is TRBV7-6 and J usage is TRBJ1-1; D is ambiguous. The CDR3 length is 13 residues. Germline CDR1 and CDR2: SGHVS and FNYEAQ. V lost 3 bases, J lost 1 base, and 6 bases lay in between. This CDR3 reads CASSFLSNTEAFF. CDR3 DNA: TGTGCCAGCAGCTTCCTATCGAACACTGAAGCTTTCTTT.

The gene calls are TRBV7-2 and TRBJ2-2; D possibly corresponds to TRBD1 (5 bases). The CDR3 runs to 14 residues. The germline gives CDR1 SGHTA, CDR2 FQGNSA. V was cut by 5 bases and J by 0 bases, with 7 bases left in between. CDR3 protein: CASSRQSNTGELFF. As DNA, the CDR3 is TGTGCCAGCAGCCGACAGTCGAACACCGGGGAGCTGTTTTTT.

The V and J genes are TRBV5-1 and TRBJ1-1; the D gene is possibly TRBD1 (5 bases). Germline-derived CDR1 and CDR2 are SGHRS and YFSETQ. The CDR3 extends over 14 amino acids. The V and J ends lost 0 bases and 8 bases respectively, with 14 bases between them. The chain's CDR3 is CASSLEPGPAEAFF. CDR3 nucleotides: TGCGCCAGCAGCTTGGAGCCAGGGCCCGCCGAAGCTTTCTTT. Full variable domain (rest looked up from reference TRBV5-1 and TRBJ1-1): KAGVTQTPRYLIKTRGQQVTLSCSPISGHRSVSWYQQTPGQGLQFLFEYFSETQRNKGNFPGRFSGRQFSNSRSEMNVSTLELGDSALYLCASSLEPGPAEAFFGQGTRLTVV.

This chain uses TRBV5-1 with TRBJ2-3, with a possible D match to TRBD1 (6 bases). The germline V gene has CDR1 SGHRS and CDR2 YFSETQ. Trimming took 4 bases from V and 10 from J, leaving 16 bases between them. CDR3 length: 13 amino acids. The CDR3 DNA reads TGCGCCAGCAGCAACGGACAGCAGGATCCGCAGTATTTT. This encodes CASSNGQQDPQYF.

This chain connects TRBV18 to TRBJ1-6; 7 positions match TRBD1. V shed 10 bases, J shed 5 bases, and the junction held 11 bases outside the gene matches. The CDR3 extends over 15 amino acids. In germline, CDR1 is KGHSH, CDR2 LQKENI. The CDR3 DNA sequence: TGTGCCACCGGTAGACAGGGCCCGGATAATTCACCCCTCCACTTT. As protein: CATGRQGPDNSPLHF.

The chain recombines TRBV19 with TRBJ1-2, with 9 bases aligning to TRBD1. CDR3 length equals 13 residues. V was pared by 4 bases and J by 7 bases, with 4 bases of the junction left unmatched. Germline V gene lookup returns CDR1 LNHDA and CDR2 SQIVND (reference sequence). CDR3 sequence (DNA): TGTGCCAGTAGTACAGACAGGGGGTCTGGCTACACCTTC. Translation: CASSTDRGSGYTF.

This chain joins TRBV6-1 and TRBJ1-5; D gene ambiguous. The V and J ends lost 0 bases and 3 bases respectively, with 9 bases between them. Germline V gene data show CDR1 as MNHNS and CDR2 as SASEGT. This CDR3 contains 15 residues. The CDR3 sequence is CASSEAGQYNQPQHF. DNA for the CDR3: TGTGCCAGCAGTGAAGCTGGCCAGTACAATCAGCCCCAGCATTTT.

The chain has TRBV5-5 and TRBJ2-3, with TRBD2 identical over 10 bases. Unmatched junction bases numbered 8, after V lost 7 bases and J lost 6 bases. The length of the CDR3 is 14 residues. Per germline, CDR1 SGHKS and CDR2 YYEKEE (reference sequence). The CDR3 region is CASRASGGRDTQYF. CDR3 bases: TGTGCCAGCCGGGCTAGCGGGGGTCGGGATACGCAGTATTTT.

V is TRBV2 and J is TRBJ2-7; a weak D match, TRBD2 (7 bases). From germline, CDR1 is SNHLY and CDR2 FYNNEI. CDR3 length: 16 amino acids. Between the trimmed V and J ends, which lost 6 bases and 5 bases, there was a span of 23 bases. The CDR3 coding sequence is TGTGCCAGCAGCGCCCGTGCCGGGGGGCCTCTGGACGAGCAGTACTTC. Encoded protein: CASSARAGGPLDEQYF.

The CDR3 protein is CASSPVGGRGNQPQHF. The CDR3 coding sequence is TGTGCCAGCAGCCCAGTGGGGGGCCGGGGGAATCAGCCCCAGCATTTT. This chain links TRBV7-9 with TRBJ1-5, with D maybe TRBD1 (6 bases). Germline V gene sequence: CDR1 SEHNR, CDR2 FQNEAQ (reference sequence). This CDR3 has 16 amino acids. The V gene lost 5 bases and the J gene lost 4 bases, with 18 bases spanning the gap.

This chain connects TRBV5-4 to TRBJ2-3; 13 bases line up with TRBD2. The ends lost 3 bases at V and 1 base at J; junction bases unmatched: 8. This CDR3 comprises 18 residues. Germline-derived CDR1 and CDR2 are SGHNT and YYREEE (reference sequence). CDR3 sequence: CASSSPGLAGPGTDTQYF. The DNA of the CDR3 is TGTGCCAGCAGCTCACCGGGACTAGCGGGGCCTGGCACAGATACGCAGTATTTT.

This CDR3 reads CASSFHDSMNTEAFF. The CDR3 DNA reads as TGTGCCAGCAGCTTCCATGACAGCATGAACACTGAAGCTTTCTTT. The chain employs TRBV7-6 and TRBJ1-1; a weak D match, TRBD1 (5 bases). Germline V CDR1 and CDR2: SGHVS, FNYEAQ. The CDR3 spans 15 residues. Trimming removed 3 bases at V and 0 bases at J, with 11 bases between.

This clone appeared a single time. V usage is TRBV7-9 and J usage is TRBJ1-5; D not certain. Trimming took off 1 base at V and 0 bases at J, with 13 bases between the two ends. The CDR3 runs to 17 residues. Germline V gene data show CDR1 as SEHNR and CDR2 as FQNEAQ (reference sequence). For the CDR3, the DNA is TGTGCCAGCAGCTTAGGCCCCTTACGGGATAGCAATCAGCCCCAGCATTTT. Amino acids: CASSLGPLRDSNQPQHF.